Following are 18 T cell receptor beta chains from one sample sequenced in a study of OX40 agonist ivuxolimab in advanced cancers. Only in-frame clones appear in the TCRdb table, and some are missing; sequencing was by immunoSEQ multiplex PCR. The repertoire has 35,000 to 40,000 clones, over 75% of them found once; the top ten carry around a quarter. Material: CD4+ or CD8+ T cells sorted from blood, obtained in a trial of the OX40 agonist ivuxolimab. These receptors originate from an adult with an advanced solid tumor such as melanoma, head and neck, liver or kidney cancer.

This chain joins TRBV14 and TRBJ1-2; the match to TRBD1 covers 8 bases. The CDR3 runs to 13 residues. Germline trimming cut 4 bases from V and 8 bases from J; bases unmatched to any gene: 6. Germline-derived CDR1 and CDR2 are SGHDN and FVKESK. The CDR3, as DNA: TGTGCCAGCAGCCCGACAGGGGTGGGAGGCTACACCTTC. Its protein is CASSPTGVGGYTF.

The V gene is TRBV6-1, the J gene TRBJ1-6; 8 bases match TRBD1. In germline, CDR1 is MNHNS, CDR2 SASEGT. This CDR3 region has 19 residues. The V and J ends lost 4 bases and 4 bases, in that order; junction bases with no gene match: 15. The CDR3 region has the DNA TGTGCCAGCAGTGGATCTAAAGGGGGACAGGAGATATATAATTCACCCCTCCACTTT. It encodes CASSGSKGGQEIYNSPLHF.

The V and J genes are TRBV5-1 and TRBJ2-7; 9 nucleotides match TRBD2. CDR1 is SGHRS and CDR2 is YFSETQ in the germline V gene. V trimming: 2 bases; J trimming: 3 bases; junction bases outside the gene matches: 3. The CDR3 has 14 amino acids. The DNA of the CDR3 is TGCGCCAGCAGCTTAGCGGGGGGTTACTACGAGCAGTACGTC. This encodes CASSLAGGYYEQYV.

Here the CDR3 DNA reads TGTGCCGCCAGACAGGGGGCAACCACCGGGGAGCTGTTTTTT. This codes for CAARQGATTGELFF. J is TRBJ2-2 and V is TRBV27, with 10 bases identical to TRBD1. The CDR3 runs to 14 residues. CDR1 is MNHEY and CDR2 is SMNVEV in the germline V gene (reference sequence). J gave up 4 bases and V 11 bases, and 7 bases lay outside the gene matches.

V is TRBV5-1 and J is TRBJ1-6, with 7 nucleotides matching TRBD1. Germline V gene data show CDR1 as SGHRS and CDR2 as YFSETQ. CDR3 length equals 13 residues. J lost 10 bases, V lost 3 bases, and 4 bases had no gene match. CDR3: CASSSAGGSPLHF. The CDR3 region has the DNA TGCGCCAGCAGCTCGGCAGGGGGGTCACCCCTCCACTTT.

This chain joins TRBV30 and TRBJ1-6; 9 bases match TRBD1. V was pared by 2 bases and J by 9 bases, with 8 bases of the junction left unmatched. Per germline, CDR1 GTSNPN and CDR2 SVGIG (reference sequence). This CDR3 is 15 amino acids long. The CDR3 loop is CAWSLRTGVFSPLHF. In DNA form, the CDR3 reads TGTGCCTGGAGTCTACGGACAGGGGTATTTTCACCCCTCCACTTT. Full variable domain (remainder filled in from reference TRBV30 and TRBJ1-6): SQTIHQWPATLVQPVGSPLSLECTVEGTSNPNLYWYRQAAGRGLQLLFYSVGIGQISSEVPQNLSASRPQDRQFILSSKKLLLSDSGFYLCAWSLRTGVFSPLHFGNGTRLTVT.

The rearrangement links TRBV28 to TRBJ1-2, with no clear D. Per germline, CDR1 MDHEN and CDR2 SYDVKM. Trimming removed 7 bases from V and 4 bases from J, with 13 bases in between. The CDR3 loop spans 13 amino acids. The CDR3 nucleotides read TGTGCCAGCATCCCATCTAAGGCCTATGGCTACACCTTC. This encodes CASIPSKAYGYTF.

The chain employs TRBV7-2 and TRBJ1-2; TRBD1 aligns across 7 bases. V dropped 3 bases and J dropped 3; count of bases not matched to a gene: 10. CDR1 is SGHTA, CDR2 FQGNSA, per germline. This CDR3 has 16 residues. The CDR3 loop is CASSLGRDREDYGYTF. In nucleotides, the CDR3 is TGTGCCAGCAGCTTGGGCCGGGACAGAGAAGACTATGGCTACACCTTC.

This clone showed up just a few times. This chain links TRBV6-6 with TRBJ2-2, with 9 bases aligning to TRBD1. This CDR3 comprises 15 residues. Per the germline V gene, CDR1 is MNHNY and CDR2 is SVGAGI (reference sequence). Germline trimming cut 5 bases from V and 6 bases from J; bases unmatched to any gene: 7. CDR3 nucleotide sequence: TGTGCCAGCAGTCCGAATACAGGGGGCCCCGGGGAGCTGTTTTTT. Its protein product is CASSPNTGGPGELFF.

The genes are TRBV10-3 and TRBJ2-4, with 15 nucleotides matching TRBD2. The germline gives CDR1 ENHRY, CDR2 SYGVKD. The CDR3 spans 15 residues. The V gene end was trimmed by 10 bases and the J gene end by 8 bases; junction bases not matched to a gene: 9. Written as DNA, the CDR3 is TGTGCCACTCGGACTAGCGGGGGGGCTGGGGACATTCAGTACTTC. This codes for CATRTSGGAGDIQYF.

This chain joins TRBV2 and TRBJ2-7; 8 nucleotides line up with TRBD1. Germline trimming cut 6 bases from V and 2 bases from J; bases unmatched to any gene: 6. Looked up from germline, CDR1 is SNHLY and CDR2 is FYNNEI. The CDR3 totals 14 residues. The CDR3 spells CASSPGQVAYEQYF. Written as DNA, the CDR3 is TGTGCCAGCAGCCCGGGACAGGTCGCCTACGAGCAGTACTTC.

The chain couples TRBV30 to TRBJ1-6; D possibly corresponds to TRBD1 (5 bases). Trimming stripped 5 bases from V and 10 bases from J, with 18 bases between. Germline loops: CDR1 GTSNPN, CDR2 SVGIG (reference sequence). This CDR3 comprises 14 residues. This chain's CDR3 is CAWEPGLKASPLHF. The CDR3 DNA is TGTGCCTGGGAACCGGGACTGAAAGCATCACCCCTCCACTTT.

The chain recombines TRBV30 with TRBJ1-2; perhaps TRBD1 as D (5 bases). CDR1 is GTSNPN and CDR2 is SVGIG in the germline V gene (reference sequence). The CDR3 length is 13 residues. Trimming removed 2 bases at V and 4 bases at J, with 11 bases between. The CDR3 region is CAWSPPGVYGYTF. CDR3 nucleotides: TGTGCCTGGAGTCCACCGGGGGTCTATGGCTACACCTTC.

The chain has TRBV30 and TRBJ2-3; 8 bases fit TRBD2. The CDR3 runs to 14 residues. The V gene end was trimmed by 1 base and the J gene end by 4 bases; junction bases not matched to a gene: 4. The V gene's germline CDR1 is GTSNPN and CDR2 SVGIG (reference sequence). DNA of the CDR3: TGTGCCTGGAGTGGCGGGGGGTCTGCAGATACGCAGTATTTT. This encodes CAWSGGGSADTQYF.

The chain combines TRBV15 with TRBJ2-7; D is undetermined. The V and J ends lost 0 bases and 4 bases respectively, with 7 bases between them. Germline CDR1 LNHNV, CDR2 YYDKDF (reference sequence). This CDR3 region has 13 residues. The chain's CDR3 is CATSREGGYEQYV. Written as DNA, the CDR3 is TGTGCCACCAGCAGAGAGGGCGGATACGAGCAGTACGTC.

The chain combines TRBV4-1 with TRBJ2-7; D possibly corresponds to TRBD2 (6 bases). V lost 1 base and J lost 3, with 13 bases in between. The CDR3 has 15 amino acids. Germline values: CDR1 MGHRA, CDR2 YSYEKL. The CDR3 DNA reads TGCGCCAGCAGCCAAGGGTGGGCTAGCGACTACGAGCAGTACTTC. Protein: CASSQGWASDYEQYF.

This clone was observed a handful of times. This chain joins TRBV5-1 and TRBJ1-2; D is ambiguous. Germline values: CDR1 SGHRS, CDR2 YFSETQ. The CDR3 is 16 residues long. Trimming removed 0 bases from V and 4 bases from J, with 16 bases in between. The CDR3 nucleotides are TGCGCCAGCAGCTTGGCCCGACCAGCAGAGTTCTATGGCTACACCTTC. Translated: CASSLARPAEFYGYTF.

V is TRBV7-2 and J is TRBJ1-4, with D uncertain. From germline, CDR1 is SGHTA and CDR2 FQGNSA. V was clipped by 4 bases and J by 4 bases, with 7 bases between them. The CDR3 spans 13 residues. Here the CDR3 reads CASSSPNNEKLFF. The CDR3 coding sequence is TGTGCCAGCAGCTCCCCGAATAATGAAAAACTGTTTTTT.